This T cell receptor (beta chain) was sequenced in a study of cytomegalovirus exposure and HLA in healthy donors. This cohort consisted of healthy bone marrow donors. As regards this clone: The antigen is unknown.

V was clipped by 3 bases and J by 3 bases; unmatched bases: 4. This CDR3 is built from 15 residues. Per the germline V gene, CDR1 is SGHDN and CDR2 is FVKESK. Study conclusions and caveats: Among the CMV-associated chains, three were confirmed in vitro as specific for CMV antigens. One variant, a missense change in DCLRE1C, was linked in a later analysis to TCR beta V- and J-gene trimming.

13 Jbeta primers and 60 Vbeta primers were used for the PCR. TCRdb's copy holds only in-frame clones and misses some; the assay was immunoSEQ multiplex PCR. The top ten hold 1.9% of the sample, which has about 120,000 clones, 15% seen once. Sequenced: PBMCs. The chain recombines TRBV14 with TRBJ2-2, with 7 bases fitting TRBD1. The source of this sequence is a woman younger than 30 in good health and CMV-seronegative. The CDR3 nucleotides are TGTGCCAGCAGCCATCGGACAGGCTACACCGGGGAGCTGTTTTTT. This encodes CASSHRTGYTGELFF.